The TCR beta chain under discussion was sequenced for a study of blood T cell repertoires in COVID-19. Study-wide background: Sites in the United States, Italy and Spain provided acute and convalescent COVID-19 samples. In each case, the material was cDNA or gDNA derived from T cells, B-cell-depleted T cells, or PBMCs.

CDR3 size: 13 residues. J lost 5 bases, V lost 8 bases, and 8 bases had no gene match. CDR1 SGHNT and CDR2 YYREEE come from the germline V gene (reference sequence). Study processing details: Amplified reference gene primers provided the basis for estimating nucleated cell counts. Here immunoSEQ multiplex PCR was the method, and the copy in TCRdb shows in-frame clones only, minus some. V, J and clone size derive from that table, while D and trimming were established from the DNA sequence. Of under 150,000 clones listed, roughly 88% are singletons. The sequence came from a woman aged 70 to 79 who had recovered from COVID-19. The sequenced material came from peripheral blood. The chain employs TRBV5-4 and TRBJ1-2; 8 bases are a match to TRBD1. CDR3 region: CASGDRGLYGYTF. The CDR3 nucleotides read TGTGCCAGTGGCGACAGGGGATTGTATGGCTACACCTTC.